The 23 T cell receptor beta chains in this list originate from one sample, sequenced in a study of T cell repertoires in cytomegalovirus infection. MiXCR, applied by TCRdb to the reads, yields one record per CDR3 protein. Among about 830,000 distinct CDR3 sequences, 32% were seen once, and the ten largest hold 12%. These receptors' antigens are unknown. Specimen: cultured CD8+ T cells from PBMCs, collected from culture after CMV antigen stimulation. The receptor set was obtained from a human donor in good health (CMV status not recorded). Some clones in this sample may be carry-over from other donors' samples.

This chain links TRBV7-9 with TRBJ2-3, with 8 bases that match TRBD2. The CDR3 loop spans 20 amino acids. Unmatched junction bases numbered 17, after V lost 3 bases and J lost 0 bases. Germline V CDR1 and CDR2: SEHNR, FQNEAQ (reference sequence). Here the CDR3 reads CASSFEDEGGGPYSTDTQYF. For the CDR3, the DNA is TGTGCCAGCAGCTTTGAGGATGAGGGCGGGGGGCCGTATAGCACAGATACGCAGTATTTT.

The chain has TRBV4-1 and TRBJ1-1; D gene uncertain. Looked up from germline, CDR1 is MGHRA and CDR2 is YSYEKL. CDR3 size: 16 residues. Trimming left V 3 bases short and J 0 bases short, with 14 bases between. This CDR3 is CASSQRLSALNTEAFF. DNA for the CDR3: TGCGCCAGCAGCCAGCGTTTATCGGCCCTGAACACTGAAGCTTTCTTT.

The J gene is TRBJ1-4, the V gene TRBV28; no firm D call. The V gene lost 7 bases and the J gene lost 3 bases, with 15 bases spanning the gap. The CDR3 has 15 amino acids. The germline V gene encodes CDR1 MDHEN and CDR2 SYDVKM. The CDR3 sequence: CASTDPLRANEKLFF. The CDR3 coding sequence is TGTGCCAGCACCGACCCCTTGAGGGCTAATGAAAAACTGTTTTTT.

As concerns this clonotype: Sequence at one end of the junction differs from germline and may be a read error. The rearrangement links TRBV7-4 to TRBJ1-2; TRBD1 matches at 8 bases. Germline CDR1 and CDR2: SGHVT and SQSDAQ. This CDR3 has 15 residues. Here the CDR3 DNA reads TGTGTCAGCAGGCCAGGCCCTGGGACAGGCTATGGCTACACCTTC. Protein sequence: CVSRPGPGTGYGYTF.

This clonotype was observed once. V gene TRBV4-3 combines with J gene TRBJ2-1; 7 nucleotides match TRBD2. The germline V gene encodes CDR1 LGHNA and CDR2 YSLEER. The ends lost 1 base at V and 5 bases at J; junction bases unmatched: 2. The CDR3 consists of 14 residues. CDR3 nucleotide sequence: TGCGCCAGCAGCCAAGGGGAGGGAGACAATGAGCAGTTCTTC. This sequence encodes CASSQGEGDNEQFF.

This clonotype has at least ten counts. V is TRBV7-9 and J is TRBJ2-3; D is perhaps TRBD2 (5 bases). Germline V gene lookup returns CDR1 SEHNR and CDR2 FQNEAQ (reference sequence). The CDR3 contains 17 residues. V was pared by 6 bases and J by 2 bases, with 21 bases between. The DNA for the CDR3 is TGTGCCAGCAGTTCACCTGAAAAGCGGAGCTCCACAGATACGCAGTATTTT. Translating it yields CASSSPEKRSSTDTQYF.

The J gene is TRBJ2-2, the V gene TRBV20-1; TRBD1 is a possible D gene (6 bases). The CDR3 has 13 amino acids. The germline V gene has CDR1 DFQATT and CDR2 SNEGSKA (reference sequence). The V end lost 6 bases, the J end lost 1 base, and 9 bases lay between the germline ends. CDR3 sequence: CSAPDRNTGELFF. CDR3 coding DNA: TGCAGTGCCCCGGACAGGAACACCGGGGAGCTGTTTTTT.

The chain combines TRBV7-2 with TRBJ2-5; 13 nucleotides agree with TRBD2. Trimming took 3 bases from V and 2 from J; bases not matched to a gene: 3. The CDR3 spans 16 residues. The V gene's germline CDR1 is SGHTA and CDR2 FQGNSA. Here the CDR3 reads CASSFGLAGEQETQYF. CDR3 coding DNA: TGTGCCAGCAGCTTCGGACTAGCGGGGGAACAAGAGACCCAGTACTTC.

This clonotype was found a few times. The rearrangement joins TRBV6-5 to TRBJ2-7; 8 bases map to TRBD1. This CDR3 is 13 amino acids long. V trimming: 4 bases; J trimming: 6 bases; junction bases outside the gene matches: 5. From germline, CDR1 is MNHEY and CDR2 SVGAGI. The CDR3 region has the DNA TGTGCCAGCAGTTTTCAGACAGGGGCCGAGCAGTACTTC. Its protein is CASSFQTGAEQYF.

The rearrangement uses TRBV5-1 and TRBJ1-1; possibly TRBD1 for D (5 bases). The CDR3 has 15 residues. Germline CDR1 SGHRS, CDR2 YFSETQ. V gave up 0 bases and J gave up 5 bases, with 14 bases separating them. CDR3 sequence: CASSLGTGMWTEAFF. The CDR3 DNA reads TGCGCCAGCAGCTTGGGTACAGGAATGTGGACTGAAGCTTTCTTT. Full variable domain (remainder filled in from reference TRBV5-1 and TRBJ1-1): KAGVTQTPRYLIKTRGQQVTLSCSPISGHRSVSWYQQTPGQGLQFLFEYFSETQRNKGNFPGRFSGRQFSNSRSEMNVSTLELGDSALYLCASSLGTGMWTEAFFGQGTRLTVV.

A word on this clonotype: This clone may be a read error of a much larger clone one base away. The chain joins TRBV27 to TRBJ1-6; 8 bases fit TRBD1. Germline V gene data show CDR1 as MNHEY and CDR2 as SMNVEV (reference sequence). The trim removed 5 bases at V and 4 bases at J, leaving 4 bases unmatched. There are 15 residues in the CDR3. The CDR3, as DNA: TGTGCCAGCAGTCCCCGGGACAGGTATAATTCACCCCTCCACTTT. Residues: CASSPRDRYNSPLHF.

This clonotype occurred a few times. V gene TRBV2 combines with J gene TRBJ2-1; 7 bases agree with TRBD2. Germline V CDR1 and CDR2: SNHLY, FYNNEI. This CDR3 has 12 amino acids. The junction had 6 bases not matched to a gene; V was cut back by 7 bases and J by 9 bases. CDR3 nucleotide sequence: TGTGCCAGCACGGGGGAGGGCGGTGAGCAGTTCTTC. Translation gives CASTGEGGEQFF.

The chain couples TRBV19 to TRBJ1-1, with D possibly being TRBD1 (6 bases). The CDR3 spans 15 residues. Germline CDR1 LNHDA, CDR2 SQIVND (reference sequence). V dropped 7 bases and J dropped 4 bases, with 19 bases sitting between them. CDR3 bases: TGTGCCAGTACCCCAGGGTGGGGGCGGGCCACTGAAGCTTTCTTT. Protein product: CASTPGWGRATEAFF. Using reference TRBV19 and TRBJ1-1 for the parts outside the CDR3, the full variable domain is DGGITQSPKYLFRKEGQNVTLSCEQNLNHDAMYWYRQDPGQGLRLIYYSQIVNDFQKGDIAEGYSVSREKKESFPLTVTSAQKNPTAFYLCASTPGWGRATEAFFGQGTRLTVV.

The table lists this clonotype with a few counts. This chain joins TRBV6-1 and TRBJ2-3; no firm D call. CDR1 is MNHNS and CDR2 is SASEGT in the germline V gene. The V gene lost 2 bases and the J gene lost 6 bases, with 18 bases spanning the gap. This CDR3 has 16 residues. DNA of the CDR3: TGTGCCAGCAGTGAAATACCGGGTCCCCCGAGGGATACGCAGTATTTT. This translates into CASSEIPGPPRDTQYF.

This clonotype was seen a few times. The chain is built from TRBV6-5 and TRBJ2-6, with 10 bases that match TRBD1. The V gene end was trimmed by 7 bases and the J gene end by 3 bases; junction bases not matched to a gene: 12. Germline V CDR1 and CDR2: MNHEY, SVGAGI. The CDR3 is 18 residues long. CDR3 nucleotide sequence: TGTGCCAGCACTAACTTTGGGACAGGGGAATATGGGGCCAACGTCCTGACTTTC. Its translation: CASTNFGTGEYGANVLTF.

The gene calls are TRBV10-2 and TRBJ1-1, with a weak D call TRBD1 (6 bases). The germline gives CDR1 WSHSY, CDR2 SAAADI. The CDR3 is 16 amino acids. V dropped 2 bases and J dropped 1 base, with 14 bases sitting between them. CDR3 DNA sequence: TGCGCCAGCAGTGAGACAAAACAGGGCTCGAACACTGAAGCTTTCTTT. Its protein is CASSETKQGSNTEAFF.

The genes are TRBV5-1 and TRBJ1-1, with a possible D match to TRBD1 (6 bases). The CDR3 spans 15 residues. Germline V CDR1 and CDR2: SGHRS, YFSETQ. Trimming shortened V by 3 bases and J by 5 bases, and 17 bases separated the two germline ends. This CDR3 reads CASSWGGGLGTEAFF. The CDR3 region has the DNA TGCGCCAGCAGCTGGGGGGGGGGCTTGGGAACTGAAGCTTTCTTT.

This clonotype was detected only a few times. The genes are TRBV2 and TRBJ2-2, with D perhaps TRBD1 or TRBD2 (6 bases each). Between the trimmed V and J ends, which lost 3 bases and 3 bases, there was a span of 14 bases. Per the germline V gene, CDR1 is SNHLY and CDR2 is FYNNEI. This CDR3 comprises 16 residues. The CDR3 region is CASSEFRGEYTGELFF. In DNA form, the CDR3 reads TGTGCCAGCAGTGAGTTTAGGGGGGAATACACCGGGGAGCTGTTTTTT.

This clonotype was seen just once. The CDR3 reads CASSEQIQGGETQYF. The CDR3 DNA reads TGTGCCAGCAGCGAGCAAATACAGGGCGGAGAGACCCAGTACTTC. The gene calls are TRBV9 and TRBJ2-5, with D possibly matching TRBD1 (6 bases). The V end lost 3 bases, the J end lost 4 bases, and 16 bases lay between the germline ends. The CDR3 has 15 residues. Germline-derived CDR1 and CDR2 are SGDLS and YYNGEE.

In this sample, this clonotype turned up a few times. The V gene is TRBV5-5, the J gene TRBJ2-1; D is ambiguous. CDR1 is SGHKS, CDR2 YYEKEE, per germline (reference sequence). This CDR3 is built from 15 residues. The V end lost 2 bases, the J end lost 9 bases, and 18 bases lay between the germline ends. In nucleotides, the CDR3 is TGTGCCAGCAGCTTCTTTCGAGATACGGACGGTGAGCAGTTCTTC. Translating gives CASSFFRDTDGEQFF.

The V gene is TRBV7-4, the J gene TRBJ1-1; weak D call: TRBD1 (6 bases). With 5 bases removed from V and 7 bases from J, the gap between germline ends came to 11 bases. The CDR3 totals 12 residues. The germline V gene has CDR1 SGHVT and CDR2 SQSDAQ. The CDR3 loop is CASSPGTSEAFF. Written as DNA, the CDR3 is TGTGCCAGCAGCCCCGGGACAAGTGAAGCTTTCTTT. Together with reference TRBV7-4 and TRBJ1-1, the CDR3 gives the full variable domain: GAGVSQSPRYKVAKRGRDVALRCDSISGHVTLYWYRQTLGQGSEVLTYSQSDAQRDKSGRPSGRFSAERPERSVSTLKIQRTEQGDSAVYLCASSPGTSEAFFGQGTRLTVV.

This clonotype has only a few counts. The CDR3 DNA is TGTGCCAGCAGCTTGAACCCGCCGCGGGTTAATGAAAAACTGTTTTTT. Translating gives CASSLNPPRVNEKLFF. The chain has TRBV5-4 and TRBJ1-4; D is unresolved. Trimming removed 1 base from V and 4 bases from J, with 14 bases in between. The germline CDR1 and CDR2 sequences are SGHNT and YYREEE (reference sequence). The length of the CDR3 is 16 residues.

This clonotype has just a few counts. The rearrangement uses TRBV5-6 and TRBJ1-6, with 10 nucleotides matching TRBD1. The CDR3 sequence is 14 residues long. Losses at the gene ends were 4 bases for V and 11 bases for J; bases not matched to a gene: 6. CDR1 SGHDT and CDR2 YYEEEE come from the germline V gene. The CDR3 protein is CASSIGQGGAPLHF. CDR3 nucleotides: TGTGCCAGCAGCATCGGACAGGGGGGCGCACCCCTCCACTTT.